Given below is one TCR beta chain in context. Germline CDR1 and CDR2: MDHEN and SYDVKM. The CDR3 is 12 residues long. V was clipped by 3 bases and J by 7 bases, with 7 bases between them. Individuals drawn from approximately 26 US areas were about 18 to 100 years old. Cohorts were based on clinical histories the participants reported. Before being deemed recovered, Cohort 3 donors had two negative PCRs, clearance, or symptom resolution. Authors' analysis steps: Counts of nucleated cells, estimated from reference gene primer amplification, were obtained. Method: immunoSEQ multiplex PCR; TCRdb's copy keeps in-frame clones and lacks some. V and J calls and clone size are copied from that table; D and trimming were computed from the DNA. The sample holds about 320,000 clones; roughly 87% are singletons and the top ten take just under 9%. The data stem from a study of blood T cell repertoires in COVID-19.

The sample comprised PBMCs or T cells enriched from blood (not recorded which). This TCR derives from a woman under 30 who had recovered from COVID-19. The chain has TRBV28 and TRBJ1-5; D is unclear. In DNA, the CDR3 is TGTGCCAGCAGTTTGTGGGCGCAGCCCCAGCATTTT. Translated, it gives CASSLWAQPQHF. Full variable domain (missing parts from reference TRBV28 and TRBJ1-5): DVKVTQSSRYLVKRTGEKVFLECVQDMDHENMFWYRQDPGLGLRLIYFSYDVKMKEKGDIPEGYSVSREKKERFSLILESASTNQTSMYLCASSLWAQPQHFGDGTRLSIL.